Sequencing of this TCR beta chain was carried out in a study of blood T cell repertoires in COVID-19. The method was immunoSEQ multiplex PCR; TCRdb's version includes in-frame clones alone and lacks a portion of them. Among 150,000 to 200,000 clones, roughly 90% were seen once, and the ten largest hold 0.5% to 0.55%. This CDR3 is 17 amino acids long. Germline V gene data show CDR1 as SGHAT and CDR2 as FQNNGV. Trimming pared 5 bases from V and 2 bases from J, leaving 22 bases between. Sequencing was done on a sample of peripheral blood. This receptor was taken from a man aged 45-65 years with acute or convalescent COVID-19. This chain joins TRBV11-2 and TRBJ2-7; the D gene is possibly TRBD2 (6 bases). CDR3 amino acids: CASSPGLPSGLAYEQYF. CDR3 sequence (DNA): TGTGCCAGCAGCCCGGGACTCCCTTCTGGGCTAGCCTACGAGCAGTACTTC.